Listed below are T cell receptor beta chains from one sample, sequenced in a study of cytomegalovirus exposure and HLA in healthy donors. Some clones are missing from TCRdb's copy, which holds only in-frame ones; the method was immunoSEQ multiplex PCR. The data show 110,000 or so clones, 67% seen once. Material: PBMCs. Receptors originate from a man aged 18 to 30 in good health and CMV-seropositive. CDR3s include the opening cysteine and the closing phenylalanine or tryptophan. A D gene is named only where the DNA matches it firmly. The size field is filled for only some rows; it gives once, few, many or a size class.

NA | TRBD1 | TRBJ2-3 | TRBV7-9 | 16 | CASSTRTGAMGDTQYF | TGTGCCAGCAGCACACGGACAGGGGCTATGGGGGATACGCAGTATTTT
few | TRBD2 | TRBJ2-1 | TRBV28 | 15 | CASSLVGGGNNEQFF | TGTGCCAGCAGTTTGGTGGGCGGGGGGAACAATGAGCAGTTCTTC
NA | TRBD2 | TRBJ2-3 | TRBV15 | 14 | CATSRALAADTQYF | TGTGCCACCAGCAGAGCGCTAGCGGCGGATACGCAGTATTTT
few | NA | TRBJ1-6 | TRBV9 | 15 | CASSVGYRGNSPLHF | TGTGCCAGCAGCGTAGGGTATCGGGGTAATTCACCCCTCCACTTT
NA | NA | TRBJ1-5 | TRBV9 | 16 | CASSVAVWARAQPQHF | TGTGCCAGCAGCGTAGCTGTGTGGGCGAGGGCTCAGCCCCAGCATTTT
NA | TRBD1 | TRBJ1-6 | TRBV6-1 | 18 | CASSEKRQGSSYNSPLHF | TGTGCCAGCAGCGAAAAAAGACAGGGAAGCTCCTATAATTCACCCCTCCACTTT
once | NA | TRBJ1-1 | TRBV5-1 | 14 | CASSLARGYTEAFF | TGCGCCAGCAGCTTGGCCAGAGGATACACTGAAGCTTTCTTT
NA | NA | TRBJ2-2 | TRBV5-1 | 13 | CASSAGGTGELFF | TGCGCCAGCAGCGCCGGGGGAACCGGGGAGCTGTTTTTT
NA | NA | TRBJ1-4 | TRBV27 | 15 | CASSLYAGVGEKLFF | TGTGCCAGCAGTTTATACGCAGGGGTTGGGGAAAAACTGTTTTTT
once | TRBD2 | TRBJ2-3 | TRBV10-3 | 13 | CAESGGPTDTQYF | TGTGCCGAGAGCGGGGGACCCACAGATACGCAGTATTTT
NA | TRBD1 | TRBJ1-1 | TRBV5-1 | 15 | CASSFGTGPNTEAFF | TGCGCCAGCAGCTTCGGGACAGGGCCTAATACTGAAGCTTTCTTT
few | NA | TRBJ1-6 | TRBV4-2 | 17 | CASSQDWQGQRLFPLHF | TGTGCCAGCAGCCAAGATTGGCAGGGCCAAAGGTTGTTTCCCCTCCACTTT
NA | TRBD2 | TRBJ2-1 | TRBV2 | 14 | CASSDWTSWNEQFF | TGTGCCAGCAGTGACTGGACTAGTTGGAATGAGCAGTTCTTC
few | NA | TRBJ2-7 | TRBV28 | 13 | CAVLEGSSYEQYF | TGTGCCGTCCTGGAGGGGAGCTCCTACGAGCAGTACTTC
few | NA | TRBJ1-3 | TRBV28 | 15 | CASSFESSSGNTIYF | TGTGCCAGCAGTTTTGAGTCGAGCTCTGGAAACACCATATATTTT
NA | NA | TRBJ2-7 | TRBV7-9 | 13 | CASSPPPGYEQYF | TGTGCCAGCAGCCCCCCCCCGGGATACGAGCAGTACTTC
NA | NA | TRBJ2-7 | TRBV7-2 | 12 | CASSPSSYEQYF | TGTGCCAGCAGCCCCAGCTCCTACGAGCAGTACTTC
few | TRBD1 | TRBJ1-6 | TRBV19 | 13 | CASNRQGSSPLHF | TGTGCCAGTAATCGACAGGGAAGTTCACCCCTCCACTTT
NA | TRBD1 | TRBJ1-6 | TRBV5-1 | 15 | CASSLPDRVSSPLHF | TGCGCCAGCAGCTTGCCCGACAGGGTTTCTTCACCCCTCCACTTT
NA | NA | TRBJ1-1 | TRBV29-1 | 12 | CSVRLMNTEAFF | TGCAGCGTGAGACTCATGAACACTGAAGCTTTCTTT
NA | TRBD1 | TRBJ2-3 | TRBV6-5 | 15 | CASSPTGGWTDTQYF | TGTGCCAGCAGCCCGACAGGGGGTTGGACAGATACGCAGTATTTT
NA | NA | TRBJ2-7 | TRBV10-3 | 14 | CAISERGSNYEQYF | TGTGCCATCAGCGAACGGGGTTCTAACTACGAGCAGTACTTC
NA | NA | TRBJ2-7 | TRBV18 | 16 | CASSPRDFKSRDEQYF | TGTGCCAGCTCACCCCGGGACTTTAAATCTAGAGACGAGCAGTACTTC
NA | NA | TRBJ1-5 | TRBV28 | 12 | CASSFWAQPQHF | TGTGCCAGCAGTTTTTGGGCTCAGCCCCAGCATTTT
few | NA | TRBJ1-1 | TRBV19 | 15 | CASSEGRAGGTEAFF | TGTGCCAGTAGTGAAGGACGGGCCGGGGGCACTGAAGCTTTCTTT
NA | TRBD1 | TRBJ1-6 | TRBV28 | 15 | CASSLLQGANSPLHF | TGTGCCAGCAGTTTGCTGCAGGGGGCGAATTCACCCCTCCACTTT
NA | NA | TRBJ2-3 | TRBV20-1 | 10 | CSASYNTQYF | TGCAGTGCTAGTTACAATACGCAGTATTTT
NA | NA | TRBJ2-3 | TRBV5-1 | 13 | CASSEPGADTQYF | TGCGCCAGCAGCGAACCCGGTGCGGATACGCAGTATTTT
NA | TRBD1 | TRBJ2-2 | TRBV9 | 18 | CASSERTGEVPNTGELFF | TGTGCCAGCAGCGAGAGGACAGGGGAGGTCCCGAACACCGGGGAGCTGTTTTTT
NA | TRBD2 | TRBJ2-5 | TRBV6-6 | 16 | CASSYSTAGGQETQYF | TGTGCCAGCAGTTACTCGACAGCGGGGGGGCAAGAGACCCAGTACTTC
NA | NA | TRBJ1-5 | TRBV19 | 17 | CASSIDARGIGNQPQHF | TGTGCCAGTAGTATAGACGCGAGGGGGATAGGGAATCAGCCCCAGCATTTT
NA | NA | TRBJ2-7 | TRBV27 | 13 | CASSQRSHYEQYF | TGTGCCAGCAGTCAAAGAAGCCACTACGAGCAGTACTTC
NA | TRBD2 | TRBJ2-1 | TRBV5-1 | 17 | CASSFDTSGPTYNEQFF | TGCGCCAGCAGCTTCGACACTAGCGGGCCAACTTACAATGAGCAGTTCTTC
NA | TRBD2 | TRBJ2-1 | TRBV4-2 | 22 | CASSQDWPGASGGSSSYNEQFF | TGTGCCAGCAGCCAAGACTGGCCGGGGGCTAGCGGGGGGAGTAGCTCCTACAATGAGCAGTTCTTC
once | TRBD1 | TRBJ2-1 | TRBV6-1 | 15 | CASSSRDRGYNEQFF | TGTGCCAGCAGTTCGAGGGACAGGGGTTACAATGAGCAGTTCTTC
NA | NA | TRBJ2-7 | TRBV5-1 | 13 | CASSLSGTYEQYF | TGCGCCAGCAGCTTGTCGGGGACCTACGAGCAGTACTTC
NA | NA | TRBJ1-2 | TRBV2 | 14 | CASRDPNRVGGYTF | TGTGCCAGCAGGGACCCAAACAGGGTAGGAGGCTACACCTTC
few | NA | TRBJ1-1 | TRBV27 | 14 | CASSSIQENTEAFF | TGTGCCAGCAGTAGCATACAGGAGAACACTGAAGCTTTCTTT
NA | NA | TRBJ1-6 | TRBV14 | 13 | CASSRLFDSPLHF | TGTGCCAGCAGCCGGCTCTTCGATTCACCCCTCCACTTT
NA | NA | TRBJ1-6 | TRBV6-1 | 15 | CASSQRGGMSSPLHF | TGTGCCAGCAGCCAGAGGGGGGGTATGAGTTCACCCCTCCACTTT
few | TRBD2 | TRBJ2-5 | TRBV4-2 | 14 | CASSVASGQETQYF | TGTGCCAGCAGTGTGGCTAGCGGCCAAGAGACCCAGTACTTC
NA | NA | TRBJ2-1 | TRBV5-1 | 14 | CASSVALWEDEQFF | TGCGCCAGCAGCGTCGCTCTATGGGAGGATGAGCAGTTCTTC
NA | NA | TRBJ2-3 | TRBV5-4 | 15 | CASSHAGTSTDTQYF | TGTGCCAGCAGCCATGCAGGGACTAGCACAGATACGCAGTATTTT
NA | TRBD2 | TRBJ2-7 | TRBV27 | 13 | CASRLAGTYEQYF | TGTGCCAGCCGACTAGCGGGGACCTACGAGCAGTACTTC
NA | NA | TRBJ1-6 | TRBV28 | 16 | CASSFAGRSYNSPLHF | TGTGCCAGCAGTTTCGCAGGGCGCTCCTATAATTCACCCCTCCACTTT
NA | NA | TRBJ2-1 | TRBV28 | 15 | CASRDRLSSYNEQFF | TGTGCCAGCAGGGACAGACTAAGCTCCTACAATGAGCAGTTCTTC
NA | TRBD2 | TRBJ2-7 | TRBV5-5 | 15 | CASSPGLGSQYEQYF | TGTGCCAGCAGCCCGGGACTAGGGAGTCAGTACGAGCAGTACTTC
NA | NA | TRBJ1-1 | TRBV19 | 11 | CASRYLGEAFF | TGTGCCAGTAGGTATCTGGGCGAAGCTTTCTTT
NA | TRBD1 | TRBJ2-3 | TRBV4-1 | 15 | CASSPTGVSTDTQYF | TGCGCCAGCAGCCCAACAGGGGTAAGCACAGATACGCAGTATTTT
NA | NA | TRBJ1-1 | TRBV6-1 | 13 | CASIGFQGTEAFF | TGTGCCAGCATTGGATTTCAGGGCACTGAAGCTTTCTTT
NA | NA | TRBJ1-1 | TRBV7-9 | 16 | CASSLATRQRNTEAFF | TGTGCCAGCAGCTTAGCCACCAGACAGCGAAACACTGAAGCTTTCTTT
NA | TRBD2 | TRBJ2-1 | TRBV4-1 | 17 | CASSQEVASGGANEQFF | TGCGCCAGCAGCCAAGAGGTAGCGAGCGGGGGGGCAAATGAGCAGTTCTTC
NA | TRBD2 | TRBJ2-6 | TRBV5-4 | 19 | CASSFGLAGELGGANVLTF | TGTGCCAGCAGCTTCGGACTAGCGGGGGAATTGGGTGGGGCCAACGTCCTGACTTTC